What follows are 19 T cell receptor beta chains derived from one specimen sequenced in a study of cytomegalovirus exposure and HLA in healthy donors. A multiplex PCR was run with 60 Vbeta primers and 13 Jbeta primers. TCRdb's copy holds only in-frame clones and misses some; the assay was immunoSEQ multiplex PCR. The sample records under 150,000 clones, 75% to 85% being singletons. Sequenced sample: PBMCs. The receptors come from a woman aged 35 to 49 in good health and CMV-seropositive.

This CDR3 reads CAWNTGTSFSDTQYF. CDR3 DNA: TGTGCCTGGAACACCGGGACTAGTTTTTCAGATACGCAGTATTTT. V is TRBV30 and J is TRBJ2-3, with 8 bases aligning to TRBD2. Germline CDR1 GTSNPN, CDR2 SVGIG (reference sequence). V trimming: 4 bases; J trimming: 4 bases; junction bases outside the gene matches: 10. This CDR3 is built from 15 residues.

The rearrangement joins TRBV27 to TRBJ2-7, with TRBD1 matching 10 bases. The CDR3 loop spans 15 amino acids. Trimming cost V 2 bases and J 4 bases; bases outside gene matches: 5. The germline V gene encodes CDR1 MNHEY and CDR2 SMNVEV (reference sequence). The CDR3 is CASSLTGTGDYEQYF. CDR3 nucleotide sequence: TGTGCCAGCAGTTTAACCGGGACAGGGGATTACGAGCAGTACTTC.

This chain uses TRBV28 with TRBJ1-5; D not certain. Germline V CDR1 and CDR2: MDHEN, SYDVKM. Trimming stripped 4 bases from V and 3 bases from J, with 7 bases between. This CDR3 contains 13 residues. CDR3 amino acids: CASSYSHNQPQHF. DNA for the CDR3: TGTGCCAGCAGTTATTCCCACAATCAGCCCCAGCATTTT.

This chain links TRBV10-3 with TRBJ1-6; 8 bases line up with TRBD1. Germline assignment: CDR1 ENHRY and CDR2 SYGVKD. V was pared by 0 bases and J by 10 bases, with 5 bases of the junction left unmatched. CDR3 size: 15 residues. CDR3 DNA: TGTGCCATCAGTGAGTCGCAGGGGGCCGGATCACCCCTCCACTTT. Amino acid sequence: CAISESQGAGSPLHF.

In nucleotides, the CDR3 is TGTGCCAGTAGTATCGGGACAGGGGGATTACCGTACTTC. Translated, it gives CASSIGTGGLPYF. V usage is TRBV19 and J usage is TRBJ2-7, with 11 bases aligning to TRBD1. CDR1 and CDR2 from the germline V gene are LNHDA and SQIVND (reference sequence). The trim removed 3 bases at V and 12 bases at J, leaving 7 bases unmatched. The CDR3 consists of 13 residues.

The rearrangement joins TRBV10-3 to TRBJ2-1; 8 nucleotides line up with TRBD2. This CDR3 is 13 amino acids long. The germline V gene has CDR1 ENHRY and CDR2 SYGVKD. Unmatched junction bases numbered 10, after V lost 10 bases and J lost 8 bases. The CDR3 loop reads CATRGGALDEQFF. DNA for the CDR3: TGTGCCACCCGGGGGGGGGCTTTAGATGAGCAGTTCTTC.

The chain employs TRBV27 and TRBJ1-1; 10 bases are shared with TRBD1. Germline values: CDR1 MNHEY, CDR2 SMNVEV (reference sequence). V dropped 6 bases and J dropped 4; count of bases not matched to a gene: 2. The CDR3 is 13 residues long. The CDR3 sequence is CASRGQGFTEAFF. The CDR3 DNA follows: TGTGCCAGCAGGGGACAGGGGTTCACTGAAGCTTTCTTT.

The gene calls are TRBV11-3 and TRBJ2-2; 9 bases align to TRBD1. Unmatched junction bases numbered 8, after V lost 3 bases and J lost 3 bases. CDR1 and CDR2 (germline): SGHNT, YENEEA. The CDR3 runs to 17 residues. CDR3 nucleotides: TGTGCCAGCAGCTTGGAGGACAGGGGCTTATACACCGGGGAGCTGTTTTTT. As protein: CASSLEDRGLYTGELFF.

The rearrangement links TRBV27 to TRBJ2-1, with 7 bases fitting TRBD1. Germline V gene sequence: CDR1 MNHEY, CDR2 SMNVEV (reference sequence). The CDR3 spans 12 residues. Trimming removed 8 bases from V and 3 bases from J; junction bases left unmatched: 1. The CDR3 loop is CASGTVYNEQFF. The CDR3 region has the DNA TGTGCCAGCGGGACAGTCTACAATGAGCAGTTCTTC.

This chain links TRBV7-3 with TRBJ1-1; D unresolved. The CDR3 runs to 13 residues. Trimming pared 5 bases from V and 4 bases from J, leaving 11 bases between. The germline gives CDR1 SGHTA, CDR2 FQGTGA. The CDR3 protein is CASSPQRGTEAFF. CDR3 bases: TGTGCCAGCAGCCCCCAGCGGGGCACTGAAGCTTTCTTT.

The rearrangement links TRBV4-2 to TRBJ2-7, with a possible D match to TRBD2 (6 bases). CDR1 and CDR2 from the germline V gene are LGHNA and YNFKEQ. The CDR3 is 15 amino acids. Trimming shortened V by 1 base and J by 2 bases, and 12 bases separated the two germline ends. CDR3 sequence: CASSQGLAGTYEQYF. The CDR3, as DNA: TGTGCCAGCAGCCAAGGTTTGGCGGGGACCTACGAGCAGTACTTC.

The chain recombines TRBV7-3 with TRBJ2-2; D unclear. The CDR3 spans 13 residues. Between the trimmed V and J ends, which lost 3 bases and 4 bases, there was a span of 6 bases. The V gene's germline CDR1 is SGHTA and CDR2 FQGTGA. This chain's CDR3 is CASSFGGTGELFF. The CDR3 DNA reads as TGTGCCAGCAGCTTCGGCGGCACCGGGGAGCTGTTTTTT.

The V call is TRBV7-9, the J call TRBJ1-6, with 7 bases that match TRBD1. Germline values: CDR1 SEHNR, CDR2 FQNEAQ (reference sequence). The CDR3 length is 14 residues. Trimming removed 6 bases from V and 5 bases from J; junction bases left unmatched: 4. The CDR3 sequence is CASRQGTDNSPLHF. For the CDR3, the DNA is TGTGCCAGCAGACAAGGGACAGATAATTCACCCCTCCACTTT. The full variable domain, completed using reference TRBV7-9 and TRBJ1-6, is DTGVSQNPRHKITKRGQNVTFRCDPISEHNRLYWYRQTLGQGPEFLTYFQNEAQLEKSRLLSDRFSAERPKGSFSTLEIQRTEQGDSAMYLCASRQGTDNSPLHFGNGTRLTVT.

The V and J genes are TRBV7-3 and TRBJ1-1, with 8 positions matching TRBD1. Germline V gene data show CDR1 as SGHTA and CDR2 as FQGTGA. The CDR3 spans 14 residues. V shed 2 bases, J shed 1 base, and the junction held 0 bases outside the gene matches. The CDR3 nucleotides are TGTGCCAGCAGCTTAGGGACAGGGAACACTGAAGCTTTCTTT. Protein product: CASSLGTGNTEAFF.

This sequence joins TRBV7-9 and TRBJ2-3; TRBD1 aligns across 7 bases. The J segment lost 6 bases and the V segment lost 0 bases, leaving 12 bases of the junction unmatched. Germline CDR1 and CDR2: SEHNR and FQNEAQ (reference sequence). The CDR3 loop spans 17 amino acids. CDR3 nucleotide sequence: TGTGCCAGCAGCTTAGCGCCCCGGGACAGAAGAACTGATACGCAGTATTTT. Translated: CASSLAPRDRRTDTQYF.

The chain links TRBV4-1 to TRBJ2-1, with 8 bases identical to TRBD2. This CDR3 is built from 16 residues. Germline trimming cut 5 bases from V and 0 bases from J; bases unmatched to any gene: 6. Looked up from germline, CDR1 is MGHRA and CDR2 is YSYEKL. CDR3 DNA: TGCGCCAGCAGCTTTTTCGGGGGGGCCTCCTACAATGAGCAGTTCTTC. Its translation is CASSFFGGASYNEQFF.

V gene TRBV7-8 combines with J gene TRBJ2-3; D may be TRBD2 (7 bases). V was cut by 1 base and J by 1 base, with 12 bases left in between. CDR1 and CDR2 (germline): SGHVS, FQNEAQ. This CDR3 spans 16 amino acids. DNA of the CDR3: TGTGCCAGCAGCTTAGTGCGGGGGCGACGCACAGATACGCAGTATTTT. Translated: CASSLVRGRRTDTQYF.

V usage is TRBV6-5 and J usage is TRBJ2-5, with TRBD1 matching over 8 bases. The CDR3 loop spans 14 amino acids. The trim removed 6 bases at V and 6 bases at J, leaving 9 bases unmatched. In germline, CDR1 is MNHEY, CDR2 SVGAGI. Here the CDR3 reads CASRNQGALKTQYF. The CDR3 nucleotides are TGTGCCAGCAGGAACCAGGGGGCCCTTAAGACCCAGTACTTC.

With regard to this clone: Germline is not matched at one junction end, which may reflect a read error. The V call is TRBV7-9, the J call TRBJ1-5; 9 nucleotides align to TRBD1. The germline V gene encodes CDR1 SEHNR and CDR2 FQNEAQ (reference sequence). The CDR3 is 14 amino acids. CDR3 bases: TGTTCCAGCAGCTTACAGGGGGCGAACCAGCCCCAGCATTTT. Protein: CSSSLQGANQPQHF.